This TCR beta chain was sequenced in a study of post-analysis software for immune sequencing data. Whole-study results and caveats: Relative to controls, patients had about five TRBV segments at higher frequency, with TRBV5-6, TRBV5-1 and TRBV20-1 among these.

This clonotype was seen a handful of times. Its antigen is not known. Losses at the gene ends were 3 bases for V and 4 bases for J; bases not matched to a gene: 9. Germline assignment: CDR1 DFQATT and CDR2 SNEGSKA (reference sequence). The CDR3 extends over 15 amino acids. cDNA libraries of TCR beta carried unique molecular identifiers. One entry per CDR3 protein, called by TCRdb with MiXCR from the PCR reads. The table has roughly 800,000 distinct CDR3 sequences, roughly 50% seen once. This TCR came from a girl under 18 with multiple sclerosis. This sequence joins TRBV20-1 and TRBJ2-7; 10 bases line up with TRBD2. The sample comprised blood. This CDR3 is CSASVVSGRSYEQYF. The CDR3 bases are TGCAGTGCTAGTGTCGTTAGCGGGAGGAGTTACGAGCAGTACTTC.